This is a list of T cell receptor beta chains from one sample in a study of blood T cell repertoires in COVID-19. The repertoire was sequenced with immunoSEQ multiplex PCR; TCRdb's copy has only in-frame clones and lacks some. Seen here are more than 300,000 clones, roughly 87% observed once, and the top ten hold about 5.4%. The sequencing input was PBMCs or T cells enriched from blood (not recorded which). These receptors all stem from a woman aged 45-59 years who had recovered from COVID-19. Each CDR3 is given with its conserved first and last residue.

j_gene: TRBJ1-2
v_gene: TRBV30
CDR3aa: CAWRVQGGYGYTF

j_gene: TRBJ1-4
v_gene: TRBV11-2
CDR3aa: CASSPGRDFNEKLFF

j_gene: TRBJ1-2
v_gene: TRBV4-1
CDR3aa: CASSRETGTGNRDGYTF

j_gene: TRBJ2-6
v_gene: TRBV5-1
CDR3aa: CASSLETGGHGANVLTF

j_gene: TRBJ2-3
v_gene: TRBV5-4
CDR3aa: CASSSAGGADTQYF

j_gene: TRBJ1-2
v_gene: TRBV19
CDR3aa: CASSISGSLYTF

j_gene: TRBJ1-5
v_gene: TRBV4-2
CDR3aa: CASSQEPDRDNQPQHF

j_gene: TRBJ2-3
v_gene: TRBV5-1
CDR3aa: CASSFQGQGSDTQYF

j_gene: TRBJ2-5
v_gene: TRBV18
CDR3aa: CASTRGGLGISETQYF

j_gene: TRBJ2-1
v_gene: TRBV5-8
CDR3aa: CASSLDTIAGGSYNEQFF

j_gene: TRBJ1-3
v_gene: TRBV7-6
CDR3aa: CASSYRAGSGNTIYF

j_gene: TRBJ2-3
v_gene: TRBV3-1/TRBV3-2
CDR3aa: CASSQITGGADTQYF

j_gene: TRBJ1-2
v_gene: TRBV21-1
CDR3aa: CASSKGQGDYGYTF

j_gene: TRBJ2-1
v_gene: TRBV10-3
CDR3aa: CAISVKSNEQFF

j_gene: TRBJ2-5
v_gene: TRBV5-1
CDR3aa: CASSLWLQQGETQYF